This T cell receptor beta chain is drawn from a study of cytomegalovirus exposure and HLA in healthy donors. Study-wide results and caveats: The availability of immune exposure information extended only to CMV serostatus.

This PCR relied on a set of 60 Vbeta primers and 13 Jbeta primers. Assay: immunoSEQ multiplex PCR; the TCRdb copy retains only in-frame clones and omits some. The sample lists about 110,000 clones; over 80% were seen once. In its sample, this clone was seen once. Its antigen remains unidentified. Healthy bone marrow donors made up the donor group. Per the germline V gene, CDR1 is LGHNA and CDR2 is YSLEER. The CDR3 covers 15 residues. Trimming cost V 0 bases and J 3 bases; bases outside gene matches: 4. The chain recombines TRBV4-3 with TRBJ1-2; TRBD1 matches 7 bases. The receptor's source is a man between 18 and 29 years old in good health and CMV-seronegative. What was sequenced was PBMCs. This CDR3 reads CASSQEGRGDYGYTF. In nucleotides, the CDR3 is TGCGCCAGCAGCCAAGAGGGCAGGGGGGACTATGGCTACACCTTC.